One sample yielded the 19 T cell receptor beta chains listed below, sequenced in a study of STAT5B mutations in CD4+ large granular lymphocyte leukemia. Sequencing used immunoSEQ multiplex PCR; TCRdb keeps in-frame clones, though not all of them. The repertoire holds about 22,000 clones, with roughly 79% as singletons. The specimen sequenced was CD4+ T cells from blood buffy coats. Receptors were obtained from a human donor in good health.

The chain joins TRBV18 to TRBJ1-5, with TRBD1 matching over 12 bases. CDR3 length equals 15 residues. Germline lookup yields CDR1 KGHSH and CDR2 LQKENI. With 6 bases clipped from V and 5 bases from J, the junction kept 5 bases outside the gene matches. The CDR3 loop reads CASSLGTGGDQPQHF. In DNA form, the CDR3 reads TGTGCCAGCTCCCTAGGGACAGGGGGCGATCAGCCCCAGCATTTT.

The chain uses TRBV4-3 and TRBJ2-5; D is uncertain. V gave up 3 bases and J gave up 5 bases, with 16 bases separating them. CDR3 length: 15 residues. Germline lookup yields CDR1 LGHNA and CDR2 YSLEER. For the CDR3, the DNA is TGCGCCAGCAGCCAGGTTTACAGAGACCTGGAGACCCAGTACTTC. Its translation is CASSQVYRDLETQYF.

The chain recombines TRBV14 with TRBJ2-7; possibly TRBD1 for D (6 bases). Trimming shortened V by 4 bases and J by 4 bases, and 8 bases separated the two germline ends. The germline CDR1 and CDR2 sequences are SGHDN and FVKESK. The CDR3 loop spans 12 amino acids. CDR3 in DNA: TGTGCCAGCAGCCGACAGGTTTACGAGCAGTACTTC. Its translation is CASSRQVYEQYF.

The chain has TRBV10-3 and TRBJ1-2; D is unclear. The length of the CDR3 is 14 residues. Trimming removed 5 bases from V and 7 bases from J, with 17 bases in between. The germline V gene has CDR1 ENHRY and CDR2 SYGVKD. CDR3 DNA sequence: TGTGCCATCAGTTCACAGCCCATGGAAGGTGGCTACACCTTC. Encoded protein: CAISSQPMEGGYTF.

This sequence joins TRBV10-3 and TRBJ2-3; 13 bases agree with TRBD2. The CDR3 has 14 residues. Looked up from germline, CDR1 is ENHRY and CDR2 is SYGVKD. The V segment lost 8 bases and the J segment 2 bases; nucleotides outside the gene matches: 1. The CDR3 is CAIGLAGDTDTQYF. The CDR3 DNA sequence: TGTGCCATCGGACTAGCGGGAGACACAGATACGCAGTATTTT.

The rearrangement joins TRBV5-1 to TRBJ2-3, with unresolved D. This CDR3 has 15 amino acids. Germline assignment: CDR1 SGHRS and CDR2 YFSETQ. V was shortened by 5 bases and J by 0 bases, with 13 bases between the two germline ends. The CDR3: CASRFDGSSTDTQYF. CDR3 bases: TGCGCCAGCAGGTTTGACGGGTCTAGCACAGATACGCAGTATTTT.

This clone was observed once. The chain uses TRBV30 and TRBJ1-3; the D is unclear. With 2 bases removed from V and 4 bases from J, the gap between germline ends came to 12 bases. This CDR3 has 14 residues. Germline CDR1 and CDR2: GTSNPN and SVGIG (reference sequence). CDR3 DNA: TGTGCCTGGAGTCGATCCAAGGGCGGAAACACCATATATTTT. Protein product: CAWSRSKGGNTIYF.

The CDR3 nucleotides are TGTGCCAGCAGCTTAGACCGGGACAGACCCTACGAGCAGTACTTC. This codes for CASSLDRDRPYEQYF. This chain links TRBV7-2 with TRBJ2-7; 7 positions match TRBD1. This CDR3 comprises 15 residues. The junction had 5 bases not matched to a gene; V was cut back by 1 base and J by 2 bases. CDR1 is SGHTA, CDR2 FQGNSA, per germline.

The CDR3 protein is CASSYYSPYSGNTIYF. The CDR3 DNA follows: TGTGCCAGCAGTTACTATTCGCCCTACTCTGGAAACACCATATATTTT. This chain uses TRBV6-5 with TRBJ1-3; no reliable D call. V was trimmed by 1 base and J by 0 bases, leaving 10 bases between them. This CDR3 contains 16 residues. The germline CDR1 and CDR2 sequences are MNHEY and SVGAGI.

A few counts support this clone. J is TRBJ1-4 and V is TRBV28, with a tentative D call TRBD1 (5 bases). V shed 3 bases and J shed 5 bases, with 10 bases lying between them. Germline CDR1 is MDHEN and CDR2 is SYDVKM. The CDR3 has 14 residues. The CDR3 loop is CASSFAGSNEKLFF. In nucleotides, the CDR3 is TGTGCCAGCAGTTTTGCAGGGTCCAATGAAAAACTGTTTTTT.

This chain links TRBV5-1 with TRBJ2-5; D might be TRBD2 (6 bases). Germline lookup yields CDR1 SGHRS and CDR2 YFSETQ. The CDR3 totals 13 residues. Deletions cut 6 bases from V and 9 bases from J, with 18 bases between. DNA for the CDR3: TGCGCCAGCACCTCCGGGGGACTGGAGGCCCAGTACTTC. Amino acid sequence: CASTSGGLEAQYF.

The V call is TRBV25-1, the J call TRBJ2-5, with TRBD2 matching 10 bases. The CDR3 totals 15 residues. Germline lookup yields CDR1 MGHDK and CDR2 SYGVNS. Trimming removed 3 bases from V and 4 bases from J; junction bases left unmatched: 5. The CDR3 here is CASSDSGRRGETQYF. The CDR3 DNA reads TGTGCCAGCAGTGATAGCGGGAGGCGGGGAGAGACCCAGTACTTC.

The chain employs TRBV28 and TRBJ2-5; possibly TRBD1 for D (7 bases). CDR1 is MDHEN and CDR2 is SYDVKM in the germline V gene. The CDR3 loop spans 14 amino acids. Trimming cost V 2 bases and J 9 bases, with 16 bases left between them. The CDR3 coding sequence is TGTGCCAGCAGTTTAACGGGGGCCCAGGGGGCCCAGTACTTC. It specifies CASSLTGAQGAQYF.

This chain connects TRBV7-2 to TRBJ2-1, with 12 bases identical to TRBD2. This CDR3 is 19 amino acids long. CDR1 is SGHTA, CDR2 FQGNSA, per germline. Trimming cost V 5 bases and J 4 bases; bases outside gene matches: 15. The CDR3: CASSPYRRTSGIAYNEQFF. CDR3 nucleotides: TGTGCCAGCAGCCCTTACCGACGGACTAGCGGGATAGCTTACAATGAGCAGTTCTTC.

The J gene is TRBJ2-2, the V gene TRBV5-1; 7 bases match TRBD1. Unmatched junction bases numbered 1, after V lost 1 base and J lost 1 base. Germline V lookup: CDR1 SGHRS, CDR2 YFSETQ. The CDR3 spans 15 residues. The CDR3 protein is CASSLTGENTGELFF. Written as DNA, the CDR3 is TGCGCCAGCAGCTTGACAGGGGAGAACACCGGGGAGCTGTTTTTT. The full variable domain, completed using reference TRBV5-1 and TRBJ2-2, is KAGVTQTPRYLIKTRGQQVTLSCSPISGHRSVSWYQQTPGQGLQFLFEYFSETQRNKGNFPGRFSGRQFSNSRSEMNVSTLELGDSALYLCASSLTGENTGELFFGEGSRLTVL.

The rearrangement uses TRBV11-2 and TRBJ2-2; D is unclear. CDR3 size: 14 residues. CDR1 and CDR2 from the germline V gene are SGHAT and FQNNGV. Trimming removed 3 bases from V and 5 bases from J, with 10 bases in between. CDR3 in amino acids: CASSFRTTTGELFF. The CDR3 DNA is TGTGCCAGCAGCTTCCGGACCACTACCGGGGAGCTGTTTTTT.

V usage is TRBV9 and J usage is TRBJ2-1; 13 nucleotides match TRBD2. The germline gives CDR1 SGDLS, CDR2 YYNGEE. V dropped 0 bases and J dropped 6; count of bases not matched to a gene: 3. The CDR3 length is 16 residues. CDR3 loop: CASSVATSGGTNEQFF. For the CDR3, the DNA is TGTGCCAGCAGCGTAGCGACTAGCGGGGGGACCAATGAGCAGTTCTTC.

The chain combines TRBV6-5 with TRBJ2-7, with a tentative D call TRBD1 (6 bases). Trimming stripped 5 bases from V and 3 bases from J, with 11 bases between. Looked up from germline, CDR1 is MNHEY and CDR2 is SVGAGI. There are 13 residues in the CDR3. This CDR3 is CASSPKTGYEQYF. CDR3 in DNA: TGTGCCAGCAGTCCTAAGACAGGCTACGAGCAGTACTTC.

J is TRBJ1-3 and V is TRBV18; D ambiguous. V lost 4 bases, J lost 5 bases, and 15 bases lay in between. The CDR3 sequence is 15 residues long. Germline-derived CDR1 and CDR2 are KGHSH and LQKENI. DNA for the CDR3: TGTGCCAGCTCACAGACGGACGGAGATAGAAACACCATATATTTT. It is translated as CASSQTDGDRNTIYF.